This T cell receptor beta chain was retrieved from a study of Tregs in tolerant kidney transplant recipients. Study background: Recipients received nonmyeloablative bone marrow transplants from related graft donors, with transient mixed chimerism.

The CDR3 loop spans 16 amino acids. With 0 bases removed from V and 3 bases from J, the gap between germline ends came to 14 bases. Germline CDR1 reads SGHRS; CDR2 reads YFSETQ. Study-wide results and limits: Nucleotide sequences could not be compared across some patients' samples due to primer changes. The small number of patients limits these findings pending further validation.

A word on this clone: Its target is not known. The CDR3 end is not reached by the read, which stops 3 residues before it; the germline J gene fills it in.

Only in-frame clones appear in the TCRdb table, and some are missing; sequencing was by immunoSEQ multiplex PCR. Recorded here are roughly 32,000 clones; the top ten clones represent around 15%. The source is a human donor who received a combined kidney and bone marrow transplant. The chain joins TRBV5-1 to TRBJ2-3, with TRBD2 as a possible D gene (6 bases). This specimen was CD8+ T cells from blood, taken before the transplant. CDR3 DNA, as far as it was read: TGCGCCAGCAGCTTGGGGGACTCCGCCGTTACAGATACG. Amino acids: CASSLGDSAVTDT. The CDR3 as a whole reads CASSLGDSAVTDTQYF.